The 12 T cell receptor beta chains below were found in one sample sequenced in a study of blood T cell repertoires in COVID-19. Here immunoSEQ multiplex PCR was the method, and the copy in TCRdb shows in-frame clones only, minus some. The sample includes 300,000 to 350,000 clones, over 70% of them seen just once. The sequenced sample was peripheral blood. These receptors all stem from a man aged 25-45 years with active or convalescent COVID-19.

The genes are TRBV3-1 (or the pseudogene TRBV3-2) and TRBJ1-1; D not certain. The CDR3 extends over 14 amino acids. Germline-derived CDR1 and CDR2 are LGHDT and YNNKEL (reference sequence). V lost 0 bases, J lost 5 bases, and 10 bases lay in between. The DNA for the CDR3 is TGTGCCAGCAGCCAAGAGGGTTCGGGGACTGAAGCTTTCTTT. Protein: CASSQEGSGTEAFF.

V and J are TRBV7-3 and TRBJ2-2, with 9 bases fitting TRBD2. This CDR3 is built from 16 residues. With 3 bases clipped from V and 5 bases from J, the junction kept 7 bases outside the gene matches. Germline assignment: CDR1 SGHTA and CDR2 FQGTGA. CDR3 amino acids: CASSFGTSLGTGELFF. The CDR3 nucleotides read TGTGCCAGCAGCTTTGGGACTAGCTTGGGTACCGGGGAGCTGTTTTTT.

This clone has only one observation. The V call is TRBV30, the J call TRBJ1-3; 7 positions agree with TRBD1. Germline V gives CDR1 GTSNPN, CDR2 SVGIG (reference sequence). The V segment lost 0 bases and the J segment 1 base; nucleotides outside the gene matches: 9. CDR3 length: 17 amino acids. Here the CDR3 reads CAWSVRLGQVSGNTIYF. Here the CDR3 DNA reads TGTGCCTGGAGTGTACGCCTCGGACAGGTTTCTGGAAACACCATATATTTT.

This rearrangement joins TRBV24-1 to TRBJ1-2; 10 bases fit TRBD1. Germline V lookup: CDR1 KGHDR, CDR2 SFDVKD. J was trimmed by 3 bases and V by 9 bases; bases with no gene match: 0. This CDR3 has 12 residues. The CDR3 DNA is TGTGCCACCGGGACAGGGGACTATGGCTACACCTTC. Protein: CATGTGDYGYTF.

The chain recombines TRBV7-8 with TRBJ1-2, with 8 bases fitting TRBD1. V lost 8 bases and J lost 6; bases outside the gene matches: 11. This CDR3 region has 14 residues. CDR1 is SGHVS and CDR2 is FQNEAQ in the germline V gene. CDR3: CASLGGQESNGYTF. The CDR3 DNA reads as TGTGCCAGCCTTGGGGGACAGGAGTCAAATGGCTACACCTTC.

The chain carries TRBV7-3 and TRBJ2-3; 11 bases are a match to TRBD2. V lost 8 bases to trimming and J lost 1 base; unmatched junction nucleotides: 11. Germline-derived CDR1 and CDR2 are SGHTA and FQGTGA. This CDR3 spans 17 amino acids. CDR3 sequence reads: CASSDSGGAAGTDTQYF. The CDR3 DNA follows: TGTGCCAGCTCGGATAGCGGGGGGGCTGCGGGCACAGATACGCAGTATTTT. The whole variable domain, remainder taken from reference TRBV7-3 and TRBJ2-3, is GAGVSQTPSNKVTEKGKYVELRCDPISGHTALYWYRQSLGQGPEFLIYFQGTGAADDSGLPNDRFFAVRPEGSVSTLKIQRTERGDSAVYLCASSDSGGAAGTDTQYFGPGTRLTVL.

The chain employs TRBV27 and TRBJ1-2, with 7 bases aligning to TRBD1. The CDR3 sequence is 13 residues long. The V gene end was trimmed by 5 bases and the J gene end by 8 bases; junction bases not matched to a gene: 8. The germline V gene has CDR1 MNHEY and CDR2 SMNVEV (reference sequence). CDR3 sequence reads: CASSQQGPGGYTF. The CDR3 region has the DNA TGTGCCAGCAGTCAACAGGGGCCAGGGGGCTACACCTTC.

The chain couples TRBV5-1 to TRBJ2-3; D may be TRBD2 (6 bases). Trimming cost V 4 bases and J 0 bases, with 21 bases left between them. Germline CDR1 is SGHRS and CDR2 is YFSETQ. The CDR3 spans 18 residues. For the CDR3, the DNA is TGCGCCAGCAGCGCAGGGATCGAGCGGGCTACTAGCACAGATACGCAGTATTTT. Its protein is CASSAGIERATSTDTQYF.

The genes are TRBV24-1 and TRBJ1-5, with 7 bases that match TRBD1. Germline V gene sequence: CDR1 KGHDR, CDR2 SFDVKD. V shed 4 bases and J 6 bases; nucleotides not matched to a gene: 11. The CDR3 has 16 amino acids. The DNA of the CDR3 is TGTGCCACCAGTGACCGCCGACAGGGCGGGGTTCAGCCCCAGCATTTT. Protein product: CATSDRRQGGVQPQHF.

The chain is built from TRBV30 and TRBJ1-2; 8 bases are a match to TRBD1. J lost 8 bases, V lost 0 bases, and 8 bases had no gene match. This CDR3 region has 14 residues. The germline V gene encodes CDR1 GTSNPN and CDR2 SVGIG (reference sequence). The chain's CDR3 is CAWSVQGVVRGYTF. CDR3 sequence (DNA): TGTGCCTGGAGTGTACAGGGGGTGGTCCGGGGCTACACCTTC.

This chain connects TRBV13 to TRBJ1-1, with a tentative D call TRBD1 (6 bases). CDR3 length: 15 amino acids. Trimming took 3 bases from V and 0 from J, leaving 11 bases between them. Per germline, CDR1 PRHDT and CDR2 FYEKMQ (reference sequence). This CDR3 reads CASSFTQGLNTEAFF. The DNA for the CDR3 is TGTGCCAGCAGCTTTACCCAGGGGTTGAACACTGAAGCTTTCTTT.

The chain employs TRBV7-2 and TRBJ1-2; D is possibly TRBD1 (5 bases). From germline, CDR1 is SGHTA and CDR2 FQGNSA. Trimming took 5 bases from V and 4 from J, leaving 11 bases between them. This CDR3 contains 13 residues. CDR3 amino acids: CASSPAGTYGYTF. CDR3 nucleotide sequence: TGTGCCAGCAGCCCGGCGGGGACCTATGGCTACACCTTC.